The T cell receptor beta chain under discussion was sequenced for a study of blood T cell repertoires in COVID-19. Background on the study: Both acute and convalescent COVID-19 samples were obtained from the United States, Italy and Spain. Sources were T cells, B-cell-depleted T cells, or PBMCs; the material itself was cDNA or gDNA.

The germline gives CDR1 SGHNT, CDR2 YYREEE (reference sequence). The V and J ends lost 3 bases and 10 bases, in that order; junction bases with no gene match: 5. The CDR3 has 14 residues. Per the authors' pipeline: By means of reference gene primer amplification, nucleated cell counts were estimated. Measured with immunoSEQ multiplex PCR; TCRdb has only the in-frame clones, and not every one. V and J calls and clone size come straight from that table; D and trimming were deduced from the DNA. The data contain a few hundred thousand clones, about nine tenths of them singletons. The sequence came from a young man who had recovered from COVID-19. The V call is TRBV5-4, the J call TRBJ2-1; 12 bases are a match to TRBD2. Sequencing used peripheral blood. As DNA, the CDR3 is TGTGCCAGCAGCTCTAGCGGGGGGGCCTTCGAGCAGTTCTTC. Amino acids: CASSSSGGAFEQFF.